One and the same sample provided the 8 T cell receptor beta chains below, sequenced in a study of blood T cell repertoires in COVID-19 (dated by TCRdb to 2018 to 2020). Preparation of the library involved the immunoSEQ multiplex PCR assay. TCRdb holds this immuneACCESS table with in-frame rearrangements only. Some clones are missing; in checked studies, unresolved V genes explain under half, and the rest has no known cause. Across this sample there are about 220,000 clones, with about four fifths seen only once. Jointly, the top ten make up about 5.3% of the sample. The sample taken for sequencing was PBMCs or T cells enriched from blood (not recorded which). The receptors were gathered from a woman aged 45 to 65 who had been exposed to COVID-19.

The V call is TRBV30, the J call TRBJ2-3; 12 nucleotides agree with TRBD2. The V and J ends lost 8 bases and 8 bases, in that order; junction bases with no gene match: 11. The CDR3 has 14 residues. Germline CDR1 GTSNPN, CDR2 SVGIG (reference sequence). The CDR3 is CAGWASGGAGTQYF. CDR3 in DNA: TGTGCCGGCTGGGCTAGCGGGGGGGCCGGTACGCAGTATTTT.

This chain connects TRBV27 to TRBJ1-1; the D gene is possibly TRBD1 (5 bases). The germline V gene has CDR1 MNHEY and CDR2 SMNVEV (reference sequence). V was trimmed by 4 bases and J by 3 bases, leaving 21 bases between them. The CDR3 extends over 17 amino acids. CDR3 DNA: TGTGCCAGCAGTTCTTCCACTCATCAGGGAAGGTACACTGAAGCTTTCTTT. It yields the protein CASSSSTHQGRYTEAFF.

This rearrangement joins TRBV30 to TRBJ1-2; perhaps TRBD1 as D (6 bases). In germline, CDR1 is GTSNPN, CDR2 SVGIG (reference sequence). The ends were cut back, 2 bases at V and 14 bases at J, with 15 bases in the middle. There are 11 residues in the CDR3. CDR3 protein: CAWSINRVGTF. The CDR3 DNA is TGTGCCTGGAGTATCAACAGGGTAGGGACCTTC.

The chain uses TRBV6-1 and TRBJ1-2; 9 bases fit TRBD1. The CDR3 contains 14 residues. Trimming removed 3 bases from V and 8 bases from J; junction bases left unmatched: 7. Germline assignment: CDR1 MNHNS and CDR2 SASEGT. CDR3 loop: CASSDRDRVRGYTF. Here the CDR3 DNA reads TGTGCCAGCAGTGACCGGGACAGGGTAAGAGGCTACACCTTC.

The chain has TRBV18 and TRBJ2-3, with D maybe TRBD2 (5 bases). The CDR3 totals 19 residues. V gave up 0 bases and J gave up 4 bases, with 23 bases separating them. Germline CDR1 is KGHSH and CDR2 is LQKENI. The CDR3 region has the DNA TGTGCCAGCTCACCACCGGGTCTATTTTGGACTTCGGAGCCAGATACGCAGTATTTT. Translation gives CASSPPGLFWTSEPDTQYF.

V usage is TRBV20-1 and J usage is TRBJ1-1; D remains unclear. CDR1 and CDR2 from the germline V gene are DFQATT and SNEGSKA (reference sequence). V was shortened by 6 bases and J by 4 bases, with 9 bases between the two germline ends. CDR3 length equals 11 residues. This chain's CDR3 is CSAPTGTEAFF. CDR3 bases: TGCAGTGCCCCTACGGGCACTGAAGCTTTCTTT.

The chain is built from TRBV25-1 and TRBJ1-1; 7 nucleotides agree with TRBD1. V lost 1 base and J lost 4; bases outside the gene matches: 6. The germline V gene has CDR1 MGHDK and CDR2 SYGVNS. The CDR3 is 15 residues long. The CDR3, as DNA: TGTGCCAGCAGTGAATCCCGACAGGGATCCACTGAAGCTTTCTTT. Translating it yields CASSESRQGSTEAFF.

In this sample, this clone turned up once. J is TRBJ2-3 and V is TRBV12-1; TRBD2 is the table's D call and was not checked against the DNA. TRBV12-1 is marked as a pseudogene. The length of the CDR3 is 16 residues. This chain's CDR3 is CASSRHARASTDTQYF. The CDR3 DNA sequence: TGTGCCAGCAGTCGCCACGCTAGAGCTAGCACAGATACGCAGTATTTT.